This T cell receptor beta chain was identified in a study of tumor and adjacent non-tumor tissue in lung cancer. With regard to this clonotype: An end of the junction does not agree with germline; a read error may underlie this.

A modified ARM-PCR protocol with three rounds of nested PCR amplified TCRbeta. TCRdb re-called the multiplex PCR reads with MiXCR, one entry per CDR3 protein. Of 70,000 to 90,000 distinct CDR3 sequences in the sample, about three quarters were seen once. This sample's RNA came from whole unsorted tissue. The receptor comes from a woman between 45 and 60 years old with non-small cell lung cancer. What was sequenced was lung tumor tissue.

This CDR3 reads CTSSFLVRGTEAFF. DNA of the CDR3: TGTACCAGCAGCTTTTTGGTCAGAGGCACTGAAGCTTTCTTT. V usage is TRBV11-2 and J usage is TRBJ1-1; D is uncertain. Per the germline V gene, CDR1 is SGHAT and CDR2 is FQNNGV. This CDR3 region has 14 residues.